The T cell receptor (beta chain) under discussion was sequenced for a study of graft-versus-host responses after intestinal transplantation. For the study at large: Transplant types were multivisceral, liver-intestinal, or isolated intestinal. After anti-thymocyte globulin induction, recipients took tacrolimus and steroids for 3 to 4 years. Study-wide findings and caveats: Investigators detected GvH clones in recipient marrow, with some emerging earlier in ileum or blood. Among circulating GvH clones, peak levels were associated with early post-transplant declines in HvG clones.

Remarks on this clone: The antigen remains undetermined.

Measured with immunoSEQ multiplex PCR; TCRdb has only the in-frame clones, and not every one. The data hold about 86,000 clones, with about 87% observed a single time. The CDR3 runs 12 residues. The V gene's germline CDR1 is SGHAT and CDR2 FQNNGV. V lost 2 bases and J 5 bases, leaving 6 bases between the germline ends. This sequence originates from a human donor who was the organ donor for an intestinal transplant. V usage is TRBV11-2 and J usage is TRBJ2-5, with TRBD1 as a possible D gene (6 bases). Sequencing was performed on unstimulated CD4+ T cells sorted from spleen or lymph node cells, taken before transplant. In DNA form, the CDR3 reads TGTGCCAGCAGCTTAAGGGGGGAGACCCAGTACTTC. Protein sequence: CASSLRGETQYF.